This TCR beta chain was documented in a study of T cells in women clearing cervical HPV infection. Produced via immunoSEQ multiplex PCR; TCRdb's table is partial and in-frame only. This sample lists approximately 12,000 clones; its ten largest clones have about a tenth. Whole-study findings and limits: CIN3+ cases had significantly higher TCR richness than controls; evenness did not differ.

As concerns this clone: The antigen is not known. The read ends 3 residues shy of where the CDR3 ends; the end is completed using the germline J gene.

CDR1 and CDR2 (germline): LNHDA, SQIVND (reference sequence). V lost 1 base and J lost 7, with 13 bases in between. This CDR3 is built from 15 residues. The specimen sequenced was blood buffy coat. The chain is built from TRBV19 and TRBJ2-2; possible D gene TRBD2, 7 bases. The receptor was derived from a woman between 18 and 70 years old with a cervical HPV16 infection that either progressed to CIN3+ or cleared (not recorded which). CDR3 region: CASSIVGGRIGELFF. The DNA read from the CDR3 is TGTGCCAGTAGTATAGTGGGGGGGCGTATCGGGGAG.